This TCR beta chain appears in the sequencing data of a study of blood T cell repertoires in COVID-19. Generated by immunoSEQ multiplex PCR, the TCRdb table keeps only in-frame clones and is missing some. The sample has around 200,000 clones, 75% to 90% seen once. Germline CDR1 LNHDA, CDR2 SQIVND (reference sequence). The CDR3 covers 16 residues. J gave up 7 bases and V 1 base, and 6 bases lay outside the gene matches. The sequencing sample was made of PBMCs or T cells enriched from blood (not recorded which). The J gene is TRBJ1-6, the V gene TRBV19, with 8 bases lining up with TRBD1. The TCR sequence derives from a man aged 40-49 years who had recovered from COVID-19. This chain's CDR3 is CASSIALGTGNSPLHF. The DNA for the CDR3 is TGTGCCAGTAGTATAGCGTTAGGGACAGGAAATTCACCCCTCCACTTT.